This T cell receptor (beta chain) was sequenced for a study of T cell repertoires in cytomegalovirus infection. Study-level background: Public TCR beta signatures provided an indication of both CMV infection and a matching HLA type.

Using its own MiXCR run on the reads, TCRdb lists one record per CDR3 protein. The sample contains roughly 130,000 distinct CDR3 sequences, 20% to 30% of which appear only once. In this sample, this clonotype turned up many times. What it recognizes is unknown. The junction had 3 bases not matched to a gene; V was cut back by 5 bases and J by 6 bases. The CDR3 sequence is 14 residues long. From germline, CDR1 is LNHDA and CDR2 SQIVND (reference sequence). Regarding the study as a whole: What dominated the ex vivo response were HLA-C-restricted CMV-specific TCR beta clonotypes. Of the TCR beta families, the public ones yielded a cumulative frequency that identified carriers of CMV plus the relevant HLA.

The chain employs TRBV19 and TRBJ1-4; 10 positions match TRBD1. The receptor was isolated from a human donor in good health (CMV status not recorded). Some clones in this sample may be carry-over from other donors' samples. The sequenced material came from PBMCs, sequenced either directly or after in vitro stimulation (not recorded which). The CDR3: CASSPGQGYEKLFF. The CDR3 nucleotides read TGTGCCAGTAGTCCGGGACAGGGGTATGAAAAACTGTTTTTT.